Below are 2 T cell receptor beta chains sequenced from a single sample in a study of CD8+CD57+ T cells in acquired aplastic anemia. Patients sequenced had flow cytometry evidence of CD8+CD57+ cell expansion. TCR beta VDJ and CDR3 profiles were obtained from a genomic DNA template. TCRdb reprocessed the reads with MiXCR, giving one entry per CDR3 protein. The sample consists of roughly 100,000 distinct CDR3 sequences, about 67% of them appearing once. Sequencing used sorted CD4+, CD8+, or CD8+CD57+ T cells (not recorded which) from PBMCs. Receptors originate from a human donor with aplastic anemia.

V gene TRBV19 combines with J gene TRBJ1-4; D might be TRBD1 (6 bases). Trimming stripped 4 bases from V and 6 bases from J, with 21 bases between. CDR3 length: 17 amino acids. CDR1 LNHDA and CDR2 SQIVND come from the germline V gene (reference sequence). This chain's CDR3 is CASSSGWVQGRHEKLFF. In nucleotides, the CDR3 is TGTGCCAGTAGTAGTGGTTGGGTACAGGGCCGTCATGAAAAACTGTTTTTT.

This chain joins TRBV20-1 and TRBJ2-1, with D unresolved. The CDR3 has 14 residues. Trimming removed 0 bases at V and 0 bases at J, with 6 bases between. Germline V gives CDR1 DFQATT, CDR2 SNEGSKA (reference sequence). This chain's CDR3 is CSARDVSSYNEQFF. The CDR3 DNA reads TGCAGTGCTAGAGATGTAAGCTCCTACAATGAGCAGTTCTTC.